This is a list of T cell receptor beta chains from one sample in a study of CD8 T cells in ankylosing spondylitis. TCRdb ran MiXCR on the 5' RACE reads and lists one entry per CDR3 protein. The sample gives approximately 250,000 distinct CDR3 sequences, over 7% of which show up once; 4.8% is in the top ten. Sample: blood, either unsorted or a sorted T cell fraction (not recorded which). These receptors originate from a female donor with ankylosing spondylitis or in good health (not recorded which). CDR3s include the opening cysteine and the closing phenylalanine or tryptophan. The order of the fields is D gene, clone size, J gene, V gene, CDR3 protein, CDR3 DNA. D genes are given only for firm matches. Only some rows state a clone size, as once, few, many or a class for expanded clones.

D: .; size: many; J: TRBJ2-1; V: TRBV6-2/TRBV6-3; CDR3: CASSYTRSEQFF; DNA: TGTGCCAGCAGTTACACTAGGAGTGAGCAGTTCTTC
D: TRBD2; size: many; J: TRBJ2-1; V: TRBV20-1; CDR3: CSARISGRFNNEQFF; DNA: TGCAGTGCTAGGATTAGCGGGAGGTTTAACAATGAGCAGTTCTTC
D: TRBD1; size: many; J: TRBJ1-1; V: TRBV29-1; CDR3: CSAPGQGMNTEAFF; DNA: TGCAGCGCTCCGGGACAGGGGATGAACACTGAAGCTTTCTTT
D: .; size: many; J: TRBJ2-1; V: TRBV5-1; CDR3: CASSLVPEYNEQFF; DNA: TGCGCCAGCAGCTTGGTCCCGGAGTACAATGAGCAGTTCTTC
D: .; size: .; J: TRBJ1-1; V: TRBV15; CDR3: CATTDTSGTEAFF; DNA: TGTGCCACCACGGACACCTCGGGAACTGAAGCTTTCTTT
D: .; size: many; J: TRBJ2-5; V: TRBV5-1; CDR3: CASSLGPEQETQYF; DNA: TGCGCCAGCAGCTTGGGACCGGAGCAAGAGACCCAGTACTTC
D: .; size: many; J: TRBJ2-1; V: TRBV10-3; CDR3: CAISEGGSSYNEQFF; DNA: TGTGCCATCAGTGAAGGGGGGAGCTCCTACAATGAGCAGTTCTTC
D: TRBD2; size: many; J: TRBJ2-7; V: TRBV20-1; CDR3: CSAYSGSDYEQYF; DNA: TGCAGTGCATACAGCGGGAGCGATTACGAGCAGTACTTC
D: .; size: many; J: TRBJ2-7; V: TRBV20-1; CDR3: CSANGISYEQYF; DNA: TGCAGTGCTAATGGTATCTCCTACGAGCAGTACTTC
D: TRBD2; size: many; J: TRBJ2-1; V: TRBV12-3/TRBV12-4; CDR3: CASRLPGGAGEWNEQFF; DNA: TGTGCCAGCAGGCTCCCGGGGGGGGCGGGAGAGTGGAATGAGCAGTTCTTC
D: TRBD2; size: many; J: TRBJ2-7; V: TRBV14; CDR3: CASSQGWREIDEQYF; DNA: TGTGCCAGCAGCCAGGGTTGGCGGGAGATTGACGAGCAGTACTTC
D: .; size: many; J: TRBJ2-6; V: TRBV12-3/TRBV12-4; CDR3: CASSRLALGANVLTF; DNA: TGTGCCAGCAGTCGACTTGCTCTCGGGGCCAACGTCCTGACTTTC
D: .; size: few; J: TRBJ1-1; V: TRBV20-1; CDR3: CSARDSGRGGATEAFF; DNA: TGCAGTGCTAGAGATTCTGGTCGCGGTGGGGCCACTGAAGCTTTCTTT
D: .; size: few; J: TRBJ2-2; V: TRBV19; CDR3: CASSTTGEAGELFF; DNA: TGTGCCAGTAGTACAACAGGGGAGGCCGGGGAGCTGTTTTTT
D: .; size: many; J: TRBJ1-2; V: TRBV2; CDR3: CASSEGGYGYTF; DNA: TGTGCCAGCAGTGAAGGGGGCTATGGCTACACCTTC
D: .; size: many; J: TRBJ2-1; V: TRBV12-3/TRBV12-4; CDR3: CASSFLGNEQFF; DNA: TGTGCCAGCAGTTTCCTGGGGAATGAGCAGTTCTTC